This paragraph reports one T cell receptor (beta chain). This clonotype was observed a handful of times. Its antigen target is currently unknown. The input lacks base qualities; no much larger clone sits a single base away. Every donor in the study was a healthy Caucasian. Three pairs of female monozygotic twins, all aged about 18 to 30 years, made up the twin cohort. CD4+ and CD8+ T cell populations were isolated with positive isolation kits from Invitrogen. These data belong to a study of identical twins (dated by TCRdb to 2015 to 2016). With respect to the entire study: To test whether fetal clonotypes persist, the study used deep sequencing on TCR alpha and beta repertoires from monozygotic twins, unrelated adults of various ages, and cord blood. To rule out contamination, the twin experiments were replicated at different times with different library preparation protocols. The paper as a whole reports these results and caveats: Fewer insertions were carried by abundant cord blood beta clonotypes; a weaker similar trend was observed in young adult naive repertoires, while no such trend was observed in memory repertoires. Because the same donors could not be followed over many years, conclusions were based on cross-sectional statistical analysis. Zero-insertion analyses could be partly confounded by invariant T cells such as MAIT and iNKT, though diverse VJ usage argued against such confounding for most clonotypes. Compared with coincidental sharing between unrelated individuals, out-of-frame TCR alpha sequences shared between twins showed an excess of sequences with low generation probability. Excess twin sharing in beta out-of-frame sequences was weaker because fewer shared sequences lowered the signal-to-noise ratio. In monozygotic twins, out-of-frame TCR alpha sharing was systematically underestimated by recombination models, although the models agreed with sharing between unrelated individuals.

The CDR3 sequence holds 15 residues, the cysteine and phenylalanine included. Only the CDR3 DNA is retained, 45 bases long and in frame from the first base. Here V drops 3 bases and J drops 5 bases, and the junction holds 10 bases not matched to any gene. Preparation of the library involved 5' RACE. The listed sequencing device is Illumina HiSeq 2000. Template switching introduced a universal primer binding site; the final cDNA contained a unique molecular identifier, enabling accurate counting of TCR cDNA molecules. First-strand cDNA for TCR alpha and beta chains was synthesized from specific primers in the conserved constant-segment region. To control for contamination, every cDNA library was double barcoded, receiving both a SMART-Mk sample barcode and Illumina barcodes. TruSeq adapter sequences and Illumina sample barcodes were added in two successive PCR steps. The Illumina HiSeq platform was used with custom primers to sequence TCR alpha and beta cDNA libraries. As for how the authors treated the data: MiGEC was used to process raw reads and extract unique molecular identifiers, and MiXCR was used to find CDR3 positions. Recombination models were inferred per individual with the repgenHMM and IGoR tools using an EM algorithm. Shared clonotype analysis was performed with the tcR package in R, normalizing sharing by the product of cloneset sizes. Out-of-frame nonproductive sequences were analyzed to study raw recombination free of thymic and clonal selection effects. The public reads were run again by TCRdb, first through fastp at Q25 and then through MiXCR, and only productive beta chains were kept. A single entry per CDR3 protein holds the most common genes and DNA from its merged rows. TCRdb's processing, not the authors', yielded these V and J calls. The sample yields about 480,000 distinct CDR3 sequences; around 14% were counted once. The ten largest clones capture more than 0.5% of the sample.

These data also featured in a second study, about yellow fever vaccine responses in identical twins. That second report states: The T cell response to vaccination in identical twins was reported by the authors to appear partly convergent and partly personalized. In the study, vaccine-responding T cell clones were precisely tracked in identical twins.

Input material: CD4+ T cells sorted from blood. The clonotype comes from a woman younger than 35 in good health. The chain employs TRBV12-3 or TRBV12-4 and TRBJ2-7, with 7 junctional bases fitting TRBD2. The CDR3 is CASSFRAGSINEQYF. The nucleotide sequence reads TGTGCCAGCAGTTTCCGAGCGGGATCGATCAACGAGCAGTACTTC.